This entry lists 5 T cell receptor beta chains sequenced from one sample in a study of CD8 T cells in ankylosing spondylitis. TCRdb processed the 5' RACE reads anew with MiXCR; each CDR3 protein has one entry. The sample has roughly 230,000 distinct CDR3 sequences, 18% seen once. Sequenced sample: blood, either unsorted or a sorted T cell fraction (not recorded which). These receptors were collected from a male donor with ankylosing spondylitis or in good health (not recorded which).

This clonotype appeared many times. The chain employs TRBV6-5 and TRBJ2-1; 8 nucleotides match TRBD1. Unmatched junction bases numbered 8, after V lost 0 bases and J lost 1 base. CDR1 MNHEY and CDR2 SVGAGI come from the germline V gene. The CDR3 has 18 residues. CDR3 region: CASSYSPYDRGSYNEQFF. The CDR3 DNA is TGTGCCAGCAGTTACTCCCCCTATGACAGGGGTTCCTACAATGAGCAGTTCTTC.

The gene calls are TRBV6-1 and TRBJ2-4, with D perhaps TRBD1 or TRBD2 (5 bases each). Trimming left V 7 bases short and J 0 bases short, with 16 bases between. The germline V gene encodes CDR1 MNHNS and CDR2 SASEGT. This CDR3 region has 16 residues. Written as DNA, the CDR3 is TGTGCCAGCACTACGGGGCAGGTTCTAGCCAAAAACATTCAGTACTTC. Translating it yields CASTTGQVLAKNIQYF.

The J gene is TRBJ2-7, the V gene TRBV7-8, with 10 bases identical to TRBD1. Losses at the gene ends were 4 bases for V and 5 bases for J; bases not matched to a gene: 5. From germline, CDR1 is SGHVS and CDR2 FQNEAQ. CDR3 length: 14 residues. CDR3 residues: CASSSGQGSNEQYF. DNA for the CDR3: TGTGCCAGCAGCTCGGGACAGGGGTCTAACGAGCAGTACTTC.

The chain recombines TRBV30 with TRBJ2-5; no firm D call. Germline values: CDR1 GTSNPN, CDR2 SVGIG (reference sequence). V was cut by 1 base and J by 1 base, with 7 bases left in between. The CDR3 contains 13 residues. Written as DNA, the CDR3 is TGTGCCTGGAGTGCGGGCGGCCAAGAGACCCAGTACTTC. Residues: CAWSAGGQETQYF. The variable domain in full, completed from reference TRBV30 and TRBJ2-5, reads SQTIHQWPATLVQPVGSPLSLECTVEGTSNPNLYWYRQAAGRGLQLLFYSVGIGQISSEVPQNLSASRPQDRQFILSSKKLLLSDSGFYLCAWSAGGQETQYFGPGTRLLVL.

The gene calls are TRBV5-6 and TRBJ2-3, with D possibly TRBD1 on 5 matching bases. Trimming removed 2 bases from V and 5 bases from J, with 15 bases in between. The germline V gene has CDR1 SGHDT and CDR2 YYEEEE. CDR3 length: 15 amino acids. The CDR3 region is CASSFGQSLGDTQYF. The CDR3 DNA reads TGTGCCAGCAGCTTTGGACAATCCCTAGGAGATACGCAGTATTTT.